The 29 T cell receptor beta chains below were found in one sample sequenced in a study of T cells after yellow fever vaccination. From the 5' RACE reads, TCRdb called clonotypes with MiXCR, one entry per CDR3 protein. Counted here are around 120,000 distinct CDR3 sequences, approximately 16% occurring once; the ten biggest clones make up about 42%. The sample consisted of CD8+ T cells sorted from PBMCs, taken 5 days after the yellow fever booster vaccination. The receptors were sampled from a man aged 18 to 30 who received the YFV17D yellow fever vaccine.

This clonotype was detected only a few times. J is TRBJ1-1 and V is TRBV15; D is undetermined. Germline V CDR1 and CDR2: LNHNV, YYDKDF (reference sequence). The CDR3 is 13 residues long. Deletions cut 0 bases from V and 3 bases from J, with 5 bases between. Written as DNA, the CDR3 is TGTGCCACCAGCAGAGATCTGGACACTGAAGCTTTCTTT. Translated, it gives CATSRDLDTEAFF.

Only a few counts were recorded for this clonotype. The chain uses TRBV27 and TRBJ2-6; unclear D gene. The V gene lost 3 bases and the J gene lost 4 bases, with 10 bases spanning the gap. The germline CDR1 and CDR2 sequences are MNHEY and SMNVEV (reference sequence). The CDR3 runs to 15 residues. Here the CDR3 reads CASSFLPLGANVLTF. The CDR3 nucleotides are TGTGCCAGCAGTTTCTTGCCCTTGGGGGCCAACGTCCTGACTTTC. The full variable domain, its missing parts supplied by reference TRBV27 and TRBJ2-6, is EAQVTQNPRYLITVTGKKLTVTCSQNMNHEYMSWYRQDPGLGLRQIYYSMNVEVTDKGDVPEGYKVSRKEKRNFPLILESPSPNQTSLYFCASSFLPLGANVLTFGAGSRLTVL.

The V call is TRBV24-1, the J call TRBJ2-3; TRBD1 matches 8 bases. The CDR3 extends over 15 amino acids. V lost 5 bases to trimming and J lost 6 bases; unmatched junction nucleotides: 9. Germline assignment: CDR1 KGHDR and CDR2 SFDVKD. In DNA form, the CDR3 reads TGTGCCACCAGTGGTCGGACAGGGCCCAAGGATACGCAGTATTTT. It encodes CATSGRTGPKDTQYF.

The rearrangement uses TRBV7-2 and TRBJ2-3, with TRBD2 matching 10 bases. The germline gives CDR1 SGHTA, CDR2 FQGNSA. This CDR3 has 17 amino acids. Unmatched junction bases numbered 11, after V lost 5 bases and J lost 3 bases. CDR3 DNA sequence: TGTGCCAGCAGCCGTATCGGAAGCGGGGGGGGGACAGATACGCAGTATTTT. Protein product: CASSRIGSGGGTDTQYF.

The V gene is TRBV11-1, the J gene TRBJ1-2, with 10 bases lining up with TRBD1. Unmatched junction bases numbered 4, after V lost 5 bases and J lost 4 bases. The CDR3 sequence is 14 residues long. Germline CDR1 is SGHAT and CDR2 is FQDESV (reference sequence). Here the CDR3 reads CASSDRGRGYGYTF. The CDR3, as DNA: TGTGCCAGCAGCGACAGGGGGCGTGGCTATGGCTACACCTTC. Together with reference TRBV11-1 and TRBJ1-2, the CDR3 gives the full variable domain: EAEVAQSPRYKITEKSQAVAFWCDPISGHATLYWYRQILGQGPELLVQFQDESVVDDSQLPKDRFSAERLKGVDSTLKIQPAELGDSAMYLCASSDRGRGYGYTFGSGTRLTVV.

The CDR3 DNA reads as TGTGCCAGCAGCTTACTCAAGACCTACAATGAGCAGTTCTTC. It yields the protein CASSLLKTYNEQFF. The V and J genes are TRBV7-9 and TRBJ2-1, with D uncertain. V lost 2 bases to trimming and J lost 2 bases, with 7 bases between them. The CDR3 covers 14 residues. Looked up from germline, CDR1 is SEHNR and CDR2 is FQNEAQ (reference sequence). Full variable domain (rest looked up from reference TRBV7-9 and TRBJ2-1): DTGVSQNPRHKITKRGQNVTFRCDPISEHNRLYWYRQTLGQGPEFLTYFQNEAQLEKSRLLSDRFSAERPKGSFSTLEIQRTEQGDSAMYLCASSLLKTYNEQFFGPGTRLTVL.

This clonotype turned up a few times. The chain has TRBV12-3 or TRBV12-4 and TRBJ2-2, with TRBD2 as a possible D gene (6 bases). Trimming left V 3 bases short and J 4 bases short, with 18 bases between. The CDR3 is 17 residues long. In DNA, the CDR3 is TGTGCCAGCAGTTTGGGAGGACACGAGAGCTCCACCGGGGAGCTGTTTTTT. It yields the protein CASSLGGHESSTGELFF.

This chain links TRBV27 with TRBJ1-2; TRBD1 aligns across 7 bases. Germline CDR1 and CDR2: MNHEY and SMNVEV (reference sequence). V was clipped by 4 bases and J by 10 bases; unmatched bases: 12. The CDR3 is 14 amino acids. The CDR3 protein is CASSYTGVVRHYTF. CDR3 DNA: TGTGCCAGCAGTTACACAGGGGTTGTTCGACACTACACCTTC.

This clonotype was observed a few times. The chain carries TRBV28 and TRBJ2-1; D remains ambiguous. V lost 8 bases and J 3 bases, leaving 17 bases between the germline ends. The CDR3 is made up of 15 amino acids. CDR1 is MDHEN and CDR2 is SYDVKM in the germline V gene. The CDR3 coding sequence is TGTGCCAGCGGCCGATACTCCGAGCTCTACAATGAGCAGTTCTTC. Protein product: CASGRYSELYNEQFF.

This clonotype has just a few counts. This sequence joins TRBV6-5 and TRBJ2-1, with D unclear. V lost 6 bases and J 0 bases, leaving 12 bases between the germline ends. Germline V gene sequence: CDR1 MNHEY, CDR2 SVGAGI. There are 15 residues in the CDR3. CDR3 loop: CASRRTDLSYNEQFF. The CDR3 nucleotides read TGTGCCAGCAGGCGGACGGACCTCTCCTACAATGAGCAGTTCTTC.

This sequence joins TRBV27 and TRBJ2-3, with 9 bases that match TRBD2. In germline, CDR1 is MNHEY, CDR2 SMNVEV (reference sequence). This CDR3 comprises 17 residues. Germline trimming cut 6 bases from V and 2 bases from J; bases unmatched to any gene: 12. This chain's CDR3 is CASSLGGLADLTDTQYF. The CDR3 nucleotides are TGTGCCAGCAGCCTAGGGGGACTAGCAGACCTCACAGATACGCAGTATTTT.

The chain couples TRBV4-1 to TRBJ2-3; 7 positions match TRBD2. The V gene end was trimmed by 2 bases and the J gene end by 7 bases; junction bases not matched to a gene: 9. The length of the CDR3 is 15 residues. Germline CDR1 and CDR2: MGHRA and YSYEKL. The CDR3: CASSQNTGGYHTQYF. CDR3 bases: TGCGCCAGCAGCCAAAATACCGGGGGGTATCATACGCAGTATTTT.

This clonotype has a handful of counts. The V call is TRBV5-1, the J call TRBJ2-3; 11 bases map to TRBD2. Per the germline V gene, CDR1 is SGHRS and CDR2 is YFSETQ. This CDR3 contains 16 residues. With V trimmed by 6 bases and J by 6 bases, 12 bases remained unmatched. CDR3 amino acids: CASTWDSGGAHDTQYF. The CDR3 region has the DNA TGCGCCAGCACGTGGGATAGCGGGGGGGCCCACGATACGCAGTATTTT.

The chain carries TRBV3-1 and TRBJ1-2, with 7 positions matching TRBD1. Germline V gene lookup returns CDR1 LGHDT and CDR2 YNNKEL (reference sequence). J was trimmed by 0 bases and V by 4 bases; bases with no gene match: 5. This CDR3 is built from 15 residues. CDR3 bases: TGTGCCAGCAGCCTCCTAGACAGGGCTAACTATGGCTACACCTTC. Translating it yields CASSLLDRANYGYTF.

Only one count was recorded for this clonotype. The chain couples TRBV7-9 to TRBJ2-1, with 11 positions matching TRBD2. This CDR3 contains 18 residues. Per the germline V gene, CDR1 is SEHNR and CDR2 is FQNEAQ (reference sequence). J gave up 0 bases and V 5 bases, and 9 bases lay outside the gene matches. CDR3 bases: TGTGCCAGCAGCGCCACTAGCGGGGGCCATTACTCCTACAATGAGCAGTTCTTC. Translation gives CASSATSGGHYSYNEQFF.

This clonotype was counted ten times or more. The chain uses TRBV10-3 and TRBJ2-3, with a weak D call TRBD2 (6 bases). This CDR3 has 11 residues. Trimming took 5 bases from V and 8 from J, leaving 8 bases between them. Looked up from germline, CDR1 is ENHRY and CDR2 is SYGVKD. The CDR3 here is CAISSEGTQYF. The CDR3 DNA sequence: TGTGCCATCAGTTCGGAGGGTACGCAGTATTTT.

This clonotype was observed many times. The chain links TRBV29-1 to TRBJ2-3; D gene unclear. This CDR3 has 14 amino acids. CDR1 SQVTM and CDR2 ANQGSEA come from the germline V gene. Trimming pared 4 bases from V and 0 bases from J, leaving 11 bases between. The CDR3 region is CSVAYLNSTDTQYF. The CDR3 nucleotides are TGCAGCGTTGCGTACCTTAATAGCACAGATACGCAGTATTTT.

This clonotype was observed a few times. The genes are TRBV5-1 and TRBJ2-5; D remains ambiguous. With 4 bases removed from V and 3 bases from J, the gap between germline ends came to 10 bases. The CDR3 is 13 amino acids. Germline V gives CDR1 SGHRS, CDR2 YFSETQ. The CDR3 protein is CASSTVLEETQYF. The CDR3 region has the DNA TGCGCCAGCAGCACGGTGCTAGAAGAGACCCAGTACTTC. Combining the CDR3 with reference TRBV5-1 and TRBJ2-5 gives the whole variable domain KAGVTQTPRYLIKTRGQQVTLSCSPISGHRSVSWYQQTPGQGLQFLFEYFSETQRNKGNFPGRFSGRQFSNSRSEMNVSTLELGDSALYLCASSTVLEETQYFGPGTRLLVL.

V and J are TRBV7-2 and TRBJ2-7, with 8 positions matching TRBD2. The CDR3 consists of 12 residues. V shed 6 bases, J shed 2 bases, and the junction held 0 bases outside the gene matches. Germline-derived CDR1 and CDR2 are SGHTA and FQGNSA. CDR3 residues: CASRAGAYEQYF. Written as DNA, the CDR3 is TGTGCCAGCAGAGCGGGGGCCTACGAGCAGTACTTC.

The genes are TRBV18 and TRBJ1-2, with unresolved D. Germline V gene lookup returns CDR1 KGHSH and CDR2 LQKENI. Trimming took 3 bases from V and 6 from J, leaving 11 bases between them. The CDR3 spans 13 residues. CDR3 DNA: TGTGCCAGCTCACCCCTGGCAGGCGATGGCTACACCTTC. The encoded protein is CASSPLAGDGYTF.

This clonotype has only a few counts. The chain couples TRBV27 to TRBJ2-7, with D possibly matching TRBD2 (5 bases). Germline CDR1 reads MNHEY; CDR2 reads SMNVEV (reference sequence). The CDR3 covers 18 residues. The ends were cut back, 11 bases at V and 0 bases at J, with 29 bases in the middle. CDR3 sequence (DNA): TGTGCCGCGCGGCCGTTAGAGCGGACGGCAGGCAGCTCCTACGAGCAGTACGTC. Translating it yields CAARPLERTAGSSYEQYV.

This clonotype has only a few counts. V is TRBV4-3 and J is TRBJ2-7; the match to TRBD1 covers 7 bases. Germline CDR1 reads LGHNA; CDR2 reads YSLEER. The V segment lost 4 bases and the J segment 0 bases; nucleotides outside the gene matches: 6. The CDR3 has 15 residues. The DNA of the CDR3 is TGCGCCAGCAGCCCCTCAGGGGGTGCCTCCTACGAGCAGTACTTC. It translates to CASSPSGGASYEQYF.

CDR3 bases: TGTGCCAGCAGCTTAGAGGGGGAGACCTACGAGCAGTACTTC. Its translation: CASSLEGETYEQYF. The V call is TRBV11-2, the J call TRBJ2-7, with D perhaps matching TRBD1 or TRBD2 (5 bases each). The CDR3 runs 14 residues. CDR1 is SGHAT and CDR2 is FQNNGV in the germline V gene. V lost 0 bases, J lost 2 bases, and 8 bases lay in between. The full variable domain, in which reference TRBV11-2 and TRBJ2-7 provide the parts outside the CDR3, is EAGVAQSPRYKIIEKRQSVAFWCNPISGHATLYWYQQILGQGPKLLIQFQNNGVVDDSQLPKDRFSAERLKGVDSTLKIQPAKLEDSAVYLCASSLEGETYEQYFGPGTRLTVT.

In DNA form, the CDR3 reads TGTGCCAGCAGTTACCACGGCAGCTCCTACGAGCAGTACGTC. Its translation: CASSYHGSSYEQYV. V is TRBV6-2 or TRBV6-3 and J is TRBJ2-7; D call uncertain. The V end lost 2 bases, the J end lost 0 bases, and 8 bases lay between the germline ends. The CDR3 is 14 amino acids. Germline V gives CDR1 MNHEY, CDR2 SVGEGT.

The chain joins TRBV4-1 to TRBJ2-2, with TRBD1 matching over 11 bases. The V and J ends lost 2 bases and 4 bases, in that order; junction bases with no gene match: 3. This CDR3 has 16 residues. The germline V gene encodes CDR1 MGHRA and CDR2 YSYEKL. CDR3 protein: CASSQPGTGGTGELFF. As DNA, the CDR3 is TGCGCCAGCAGCCAACCCGGGACAGGGGGCACCGGGGAGCTGTTTTTT.

CDR3 amino acids: CASSQDNGAGELFF. CDR3 sequence (DNA): TGCGCCAGCAGCCAGGACAATGGGGCCGGGGAGCTGTTTTTT. The chain combines TRBV4-3 with TRBJ2-2; a possible D gene is TRBD1 (5 bases). Trimming took 3 bases from V and 6 from J, leaving 11 bases between them. CDR3 size: 14 residues. Germline CDR1 is LGHNA and CDR2 is YSLEER.

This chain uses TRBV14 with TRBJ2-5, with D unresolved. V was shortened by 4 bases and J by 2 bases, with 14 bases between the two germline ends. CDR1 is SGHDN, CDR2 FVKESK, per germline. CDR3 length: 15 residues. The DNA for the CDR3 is TGTGCCAGCAGCCTCCTTGGGAACGGACAAGAGACCCAGTACTTC. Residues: CASSLLGNGQETQYF.

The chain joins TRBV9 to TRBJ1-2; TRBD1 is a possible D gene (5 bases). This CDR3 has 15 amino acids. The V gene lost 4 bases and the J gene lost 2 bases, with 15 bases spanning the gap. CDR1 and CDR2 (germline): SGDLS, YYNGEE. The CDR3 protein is CASSPGEGTNYGYTF. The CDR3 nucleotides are TGTGCCAGCAGCCCGGGGGAAGGAACGAACTATGGCTACACCTTC.

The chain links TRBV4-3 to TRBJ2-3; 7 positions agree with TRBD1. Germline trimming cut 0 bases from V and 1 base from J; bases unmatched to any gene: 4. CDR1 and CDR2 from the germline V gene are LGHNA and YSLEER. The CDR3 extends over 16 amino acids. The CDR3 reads CASSQEIGQGTDTQYF. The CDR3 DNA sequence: TGCGCCAGCAGCCAAGAAATAGGACAGGGCACAGATACGCAGTATTTT.